This T cell receptor beta chain was identified in a study of PD-1 blockade in classical Hodgkin lymphoma. Study background: It was nivolumab at 3 mg/kg, given intravenously every 2 weeks, that patients received. Study outcomes and limitations: Newly diagnosed patients and complete responders had comparable diversity at baseline. With CD4+ cells, TCR diversity rose significantly by C4D1, but not with CD8+ cells.

A remark on this clone: Its target is not known.

Each and every patient relapsed after autologous stem cell transplantation, and patients got differing brentuximab vedotin exposure. Method: immunoSEQ multiplex PCR; TCRdb's copy keeps in-frame clones and lacks some. The sample contains some 100,000 clones, approximately 92% of which appear only once. Between the trimmed V and J ends, which lost 8 bases and 4 bases, there was a span of 14 bases. This CDR3 has 13 amino acids. The V gene's germline CDR1 is SNHLY and CDR2 FYNNEI. The source of this sequence is a human donor with classical Hodgkin lymphoma. This specimen was peripheral blood mononuclear cells (PBMCs), taken at baseline. V usage is TRBV2 and J usage is TRBJ1-2; tentative D call: TRBD1 (5 bases). CDR3 sequence: CASWGGTVYGYTF. CDR3 bases: TGTGCCAGCTGGGGGGGAACCGTCTATGGCTACACCTTC.